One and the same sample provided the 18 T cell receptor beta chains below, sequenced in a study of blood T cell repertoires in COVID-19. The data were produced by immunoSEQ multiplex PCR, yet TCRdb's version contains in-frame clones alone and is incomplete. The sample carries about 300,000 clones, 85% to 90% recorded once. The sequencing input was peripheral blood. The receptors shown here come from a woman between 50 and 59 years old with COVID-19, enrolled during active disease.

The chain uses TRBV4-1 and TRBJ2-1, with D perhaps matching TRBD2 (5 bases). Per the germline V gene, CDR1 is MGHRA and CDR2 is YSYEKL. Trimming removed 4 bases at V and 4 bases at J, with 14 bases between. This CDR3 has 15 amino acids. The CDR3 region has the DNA TGCGCCAGCAGCCCGGACTCCCTACCGTACAATGAGCAGTTCTTC. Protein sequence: CASSPDSLPYNEQFF.

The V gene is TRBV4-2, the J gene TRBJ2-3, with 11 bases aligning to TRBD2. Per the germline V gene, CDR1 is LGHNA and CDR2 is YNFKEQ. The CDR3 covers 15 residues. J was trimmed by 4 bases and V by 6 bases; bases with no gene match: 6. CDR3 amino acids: CASRKLAGASDTQYF. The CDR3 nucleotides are TGTGCCAGCAGGAAACTAGCGGGAGCTTCAGATACGCAGTATTTT.

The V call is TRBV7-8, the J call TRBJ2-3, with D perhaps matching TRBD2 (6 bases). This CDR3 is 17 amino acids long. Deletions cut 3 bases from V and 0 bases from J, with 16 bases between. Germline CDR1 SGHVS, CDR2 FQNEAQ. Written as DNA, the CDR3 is TGTGCCAGCAGCTTCGGTGTGGTGGCGGGAAGCACAGATACGCAGTATTTT. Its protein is CASSFGVVAGSTDTQYF.

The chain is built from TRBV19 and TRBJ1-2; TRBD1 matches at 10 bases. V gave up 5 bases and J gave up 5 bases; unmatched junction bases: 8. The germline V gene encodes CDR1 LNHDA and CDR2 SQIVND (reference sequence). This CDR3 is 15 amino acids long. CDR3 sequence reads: CASSGRQGAGYGYTF. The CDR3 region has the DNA TGTGCCAGTAGTGGGAGACAGGGGGCAGGATATGGCTACACCTTC.

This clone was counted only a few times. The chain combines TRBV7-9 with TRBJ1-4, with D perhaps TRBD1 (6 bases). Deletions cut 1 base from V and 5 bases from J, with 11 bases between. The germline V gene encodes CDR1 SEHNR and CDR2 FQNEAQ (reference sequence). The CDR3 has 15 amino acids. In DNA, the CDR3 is TGTGCCAGCAGCTTAGGAGGACAGAAAAATGAAAAACTGTTTTTT. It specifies CASSLGGQKNEKLFF.

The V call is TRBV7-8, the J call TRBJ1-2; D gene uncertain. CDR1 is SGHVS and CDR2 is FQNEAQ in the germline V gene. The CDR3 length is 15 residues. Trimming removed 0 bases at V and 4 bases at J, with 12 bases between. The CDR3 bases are TGTGCCAGCAGCTTAGCCGGGAATTGGCTCTATGGCTACACCTTC. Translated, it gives CASSLAGNWLYGYTF.

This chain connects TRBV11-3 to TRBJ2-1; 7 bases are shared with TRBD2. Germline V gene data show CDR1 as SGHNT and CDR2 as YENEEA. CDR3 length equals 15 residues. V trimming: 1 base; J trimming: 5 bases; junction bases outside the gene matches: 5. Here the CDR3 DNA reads TGTGCCAGCAGCTTAGGAGTAGCGGGTCACAATGAGCAGTTCTTC. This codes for CASSLGVAGHNEQFF.

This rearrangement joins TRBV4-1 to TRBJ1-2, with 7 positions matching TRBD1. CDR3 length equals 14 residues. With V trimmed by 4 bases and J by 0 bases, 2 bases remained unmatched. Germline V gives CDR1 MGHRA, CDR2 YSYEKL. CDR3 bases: TGCGCCAGCAGCCGGACAGGCGCTAACTATGGCTACACCTTC. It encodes CASSRTGANYGYTF.

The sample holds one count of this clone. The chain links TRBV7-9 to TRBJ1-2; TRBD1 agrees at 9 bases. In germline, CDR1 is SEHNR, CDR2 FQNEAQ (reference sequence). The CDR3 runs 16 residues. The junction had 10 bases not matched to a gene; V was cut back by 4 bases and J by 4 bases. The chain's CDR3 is CASSSGQGIRSYGYTF. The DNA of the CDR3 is TGTGCCAGCAGCTCAGGACAGGGGATCCGCTCCTATGGCTACACCTTC.

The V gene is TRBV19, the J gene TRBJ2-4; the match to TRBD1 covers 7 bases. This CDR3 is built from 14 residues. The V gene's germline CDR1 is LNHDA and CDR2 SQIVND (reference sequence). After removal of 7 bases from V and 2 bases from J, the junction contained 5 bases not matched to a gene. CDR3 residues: CASTPTGTKNIQYF. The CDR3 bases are TGTGCCAGTACTCCGACAGGGACCAAAAACATTCAGTACTTC.

Here the CDR3 DNA reads TGTGCCTGGAGCCCGGGGAGGAGCGGAAACACCATATATTTT. This encodes CAWSPGRSGNTIYF. V is TRBV30 and J is TRBJ1-3; no reliable D call. The CDR3 has 14 amino acids. The germline gives CDR1 GTSNPN, CDR2 SVGIG (reference sequence). V was pared by 3 bases and J by 4 bases, with 13 bases between.

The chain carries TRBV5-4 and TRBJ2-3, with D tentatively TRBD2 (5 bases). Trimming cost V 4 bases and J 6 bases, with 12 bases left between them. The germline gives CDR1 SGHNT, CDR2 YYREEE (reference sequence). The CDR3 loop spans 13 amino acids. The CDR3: CASSRRVADTQYF. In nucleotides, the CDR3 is TGTGCCAGCAGCCGAAGGGTAGCGGATACGCAGTATTTT.

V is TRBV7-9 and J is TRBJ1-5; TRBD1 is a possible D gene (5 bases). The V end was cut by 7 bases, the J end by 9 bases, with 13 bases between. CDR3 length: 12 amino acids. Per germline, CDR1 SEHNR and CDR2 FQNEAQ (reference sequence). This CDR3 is CASTPLGGPQHF. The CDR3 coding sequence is TGTGCCAGCACCCCACTGGGGGGGCCCCAGCATTTT.

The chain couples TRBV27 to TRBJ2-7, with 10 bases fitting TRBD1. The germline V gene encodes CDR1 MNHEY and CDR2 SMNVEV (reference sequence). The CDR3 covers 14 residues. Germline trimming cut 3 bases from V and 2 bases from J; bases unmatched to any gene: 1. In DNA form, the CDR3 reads TGTGCCAGCAGTTTTGGGACAGGGGCCTACGAGCAGTACTTC. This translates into CASSFGTGAYEQYF.

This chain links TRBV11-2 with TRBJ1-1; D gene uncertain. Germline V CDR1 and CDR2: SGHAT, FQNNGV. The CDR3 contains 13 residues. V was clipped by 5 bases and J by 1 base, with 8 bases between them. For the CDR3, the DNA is TGTGCCAGCAGCCGCGAGCCGAACACTGAAGCTTTCTTT. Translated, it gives CASSREPNTEAFF.

The CDR3 here is CASSRLAGGGETQYF. As DNA, the CDR3 is TGTGCCAGCAGTAGACTAGCGGGAGGAGGAGAGACCCAGTACTTC. The V gene is TRBV6-5, the J gene TRBJ2-5; 13 nucleotides match TRBD2. The germline V gene encodes CDR1 MNHEY and CDR2 SVGAGI. This CDR3 is built from 15 residues. V lost 5 bases to trimming and J lost 4 bases; unmatched junction nucleotides: 4.

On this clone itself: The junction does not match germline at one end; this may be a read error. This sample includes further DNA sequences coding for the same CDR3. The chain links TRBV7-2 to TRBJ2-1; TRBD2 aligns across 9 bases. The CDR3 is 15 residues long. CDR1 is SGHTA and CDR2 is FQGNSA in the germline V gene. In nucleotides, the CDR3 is TGTGCCAGCAGTTTAGCGGGAGCGGGGTACAATGAGCAGTTCTTC. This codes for CASSLAGAGYNEQFF.

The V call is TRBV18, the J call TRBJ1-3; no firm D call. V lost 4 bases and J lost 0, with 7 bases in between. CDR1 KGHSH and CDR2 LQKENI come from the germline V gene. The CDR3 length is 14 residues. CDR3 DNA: TGTGCCAGCTCACTAGACATCTCTGGAAACACCATATATTTT. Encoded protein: CASSLDISGNTIYF. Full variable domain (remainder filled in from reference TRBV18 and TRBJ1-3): NAGVMQNPRHLVRRRGQEARLRCSPMKGHSHVYWYRQLPEEGLKFMVYLQKENIIDESGMPKERFSAEFPKEGPSILRIQQVVRGDSAAYFCASSLDISGNTIYFGEGSWLTVV.